This is a list of T cell receptor beta chains from one sample in a study of cytomegalovirus exposure and HLA in healthy donors. The repertoire was sequenced with immunoSEQ multiplex PCR; TCRdb's copy has only in-frame clones and lacks some. The sample contains fewer than 70,000 clones, roughly four fifths of which appear only once. Sequencing used PBMCs. These TCRs come from a woman aged 55-70 years in good health and CMV-seropositive. Both conserved end residues are part of each CDR3. A D gene is named only where the DNA matches it firmly. The size of a clone is reported for some rows only, either as once, few or many, or as a class for expanded clones.

J gene,D gene,clone size,V gene,CDR3 protein,CDR3 DNA
TRBJ1-2,TRBD1,-,TRBV4-1,CASSQWGWDRVGYTF,TGCGCCAGCAGCCAATGGGGGTGGGACAGGGTTGGCTACACCTTC
TRBJ1-1,TRBD1,-,TRBV15,CATSRGRDRDKNTEAFF,TGTGCCACCAGCAGGGGTCGGGACAGAGATAAGAACACTGAAGCTTTCTTT
TRBJ2-7,-,-,TRBV7-8,CASSLVQGREQYF,TGTGCCAGCAGCTTAGTACAGGGACGCGAGCAGTACTTC
TRBJ2-1,TRBD2,once,TRBV5-4,CASSPKPGTSGTPTYNEQFF,TGTGCCAGCAGCCCAAAACCCGGGACTAGCGGGACACCTACCTACAATGAGCAGTTCTTC
TRBJ1-1,-,-,TRBV6-1,CASEQLQKAFF,TGTGCCAGCGAACAGCTCCAAAAAGCTTTCTTT
TRBJ1-1,-,few,TRBV2,CASSESGIEAFF,TGTGCCAGCAGTGAATCTGGCATTGAAGCTTTCTTT
TRBJ1-5,TRBD1,-,TRBV30,CAWRQTGTGMRSNQPQHF,TGTGCCTGGAGGCAAACCGGGACAGGGATGAGAAGCAATCAGCCCCAGCATTTT
TRBJ1-1,TRBD1,few,TRBV28,CASSFDRGTEAFF,TGTGCCAGCAGTTTCGACAGGGGCACTGAAGCTTTCTTT
TRBJ2-1,TRBD2,-,TRBV4-1,CASSRAGLVITYNEQFF,TGCGCCAGCAGCCGCGCAGGACTAGTTATAACTTACAATGAGCAGTTCTTC
TRBJ2-1,TRBD2,-,TRBV30,CAWSSGSGNEQFF,TGTGCCTGGAGTAGCGGGAGTGGAAATGAGCAGTTCTTC
TRBJ2-2,-,-,TRBV6-5,CASSDRPTGELFF,TGTGCCAGCAGTGACAGGCCCACCGGGGAGCTGTTTTTT
TRBJ1-1,-,-,TRBV7-2,CASSLGATYTEAFF,TGTGCCAGCAGCTTAGGAGCGACGTACACTGAAGCTTTCTTT
TRBJ1-5,TRBD1,-,TRBV27,CASRGQGTTSLGDQPQHF,TGTGCCAGCAGAGGACAGGGGACTACCTCCTTAGGGGATCAGCCCCAGCATTTT
TRBJ1-1,-,-,TRBV9,CASSGGGVEAFF,TGTGCCAGCAGCGGGGGGGGAGTAGAAGCTTTCTTT
TRBJ2-7,-,-,TRBV7-9,CASSQTRLNEQYF,TGTGCCAGCAGTCAGACTAGGCTTAACGAGCAGTACTTC
TRBJ2-5,TRBD2,-,TRBV5-4,CASSSRGTGGQYF,TGTGCCAGCAGCTCGCGGGGGACGGGGGGCCAGTACTTC
TRBJ2-7,TRBD2,-,TRBV7-2,CASSLGASGGYEQYF,TGTGCCAGCAGCTTAGGAGCTAGCGGGGGCTACGAGCAGTACTTC
TRBJ1-1,TRBD1,-,TRBV30,CAWSTPTGGFSEAFF,TGTGCCTGGAGTACCCCGACAGGGGGGTTCTCCGAAGCTTTCTTT
TRBJ1-4,-,few,TRBV4-1,CASTNPGRVDEKLFF,TGCGCCAGCACCAACCCGGGGAGGGTCGATGAAAAACTGTTTTTT
TRBJ2-2,TRBD1,-,TRBV5-1,CASSLRGQANTGELFF,TGCGCCAGCAGCTTGCGGGGACAGGCGAACACCGGGGAGCTGTTTTTT
TRBJ2-5,TRBD2,-,TRBV7-8,CASSLARLAGGKETQYF,TGTGCCAGCAGCTTGGCAAGACTAGCGGGGGGAAAAGAGACCCAGTACTTC
TRBJ1-2,-,-,TRBV5-1,CASCFTGTYGYTF,TGCGCCAGCTGCTTCACAGGGACATATGGCTACACCTTC
TRBJ1-4,TRBD1,-,TRBV4-1,CASSPEVSRGRSEKLFF,TGCGCCAGCAGCCCCGAGGTCAGTAGGGGGCGGAGTGAAAAACTGTTTTTT
TRBJ1-1,-,-,TRBV7-2,CASSLMQMNTEAFF,TGTGCCAGCAGCTTAATGCAGATGAACACTGAAGCTTTCTTT
TRBJ1-2,TRBD1,-,TRBV10-3,CAISESAGTGGYYGYTF,TGTGCCATCAGTGAGTCGGCCGGGACAGGGGGCTACTATGGCTACACCTTC
TRBJ2-1,-,-,TRBV6-1,CASSEATVYNEQFF,TGTGCCAGCAGTGAAGCAACAGTCTACAATGAGCAGTTCTTC
TRBJ2-7,-,once,TRBV11-2,CASSSRTDPYEQYF,TGTGCCAGCAGCTCCCGGACAGATCCCTACGAGCAGTACTTC
TRBJ1-4,-,once,TRBV2,CASSAPGTNEKLFF,TGTGCCAGCAGTGCCCCGGGAACTAATGAAAAACTGTTTTTT
TRBJ1-1,-,-,TRBV29-1,CSVEDPGRNTEAFF,TGCAGCGTTGAAGATCCGGGTAGGAACACTGAAGCTTTCTTT
TRBJ2-3,-,-,TRBV9,CASSVQGLTSTDTQYF,TGTGCCAGCAGCGTTCAGGGGCTTACTAGCACAGATACGCAGTATTTT
TRBJ2-3,-,-,TRBV18,CASSPRDKWPMQYF,TGTGCCAGCTCACCACGGGACAAGTGGCCCATGCAGTATTTT
TRBJ1-1,-,-,TRBV5-4,CASSLAGVRNTEAFF,TGTGCCAGCAGCTTGGCGGGGGTTAGGAACACTGAAGCTTTCTTT
TRBJ2-7,TRBD1,-,TRBV30,CAWRYRQGLRLSEQYF,TGTGCCTGGAGATACCGACAGGGATTGCGGCTCTCCGAGCAGTACTTC
TRBJ2-1,TRBD1,-,TRBV4-2,CASKLDRDRGLNEQFF,TGTGCCAGCAAACTGGACCGGGACAGGGGGCTGAATGAGCAGTTCTTC
TRBJ1-1,-,few,TRBV6-5,CASSYPGNTEAFF,TGTGCCAGCAGTTACCCAGGGAACACTGAAGCTTTCTTT
TRBJ1-2,-,-,TRBV10-3,CAISRAPNGYTF,TGTGCCATCAGCAGGGCCCCTAATGGCTACACCTTC
TRBJ1-1,TRBD1,-,TRBV7-8,CASSLEGTGVAFF,TGTGCCAGCAGCTTAGAGGGGACAGGGGTAGCTTTCTTT
TRBJ1-1,-,-,TRBV5-1,CASSFGGRRVGNTEAFF,TGCGCCAGCAGCTTTGGGGGCCGTCGGGTTGGGAACACTGAAGCTTTCTTT
TRBJ1-2,-,-,TRBV2,CASSAGLFSGYTF,TGTGCCAGCAGTGCAGGTTTGTTCAGCGGCTACACCTTC
TRBJ1-2,-,-,TRBV25-1,CASSELYYGYTF,TGTGCCAGCAGTGAACTTTACTATGGCTACACCTTC
TRBJ2-7,TRBD1,-,TRBV9,CASSGTGGRYEQYF,TGTGCCAGCAGCGGAACAGGGGGCCGCTACGAGCAGTACTTC
TRBJ1-1,-,-,TRBV25-1,CATRTEWEGAFF,TGTGCCACCCGAACGGAATGGGAGGGCGCTTTCTTT
TRBJ2-4,TRBD1,-,TRBV30,CAWSGGDRGYGIQYF,TGTGCCTGGAGTGGGGGGGACAGGGGATATGGCATTCAGTACTTC
TRBJ2-7,-,-,TRBV18,CASSPPNSGTTYEQYF,TGTGCCAGCTCACCACCCAACTCCGGGACAACCTACGAGCAGTACTTC
TRBJ2-7,-,-,TRBV5-1,CASSPRGAGAYEQYF,TGCGCCAGCAGCCCCCGGGGGGCAGGGGCCTACGAGCAGTACTTC
TRBJ2-1,TRBD1,few,TRBV6-5,CASRPWDSYNEQFF,TGTGCCAGCAGACCCTGGGACAGCTACAATGAGCAGTTCTTC
TRBJ2-1,-,-,TRBV7-9,CASSLAQAISYNEQFF,TGTGCCAGCAGCTTAGCACAGGCCATATCATACAATGAGCAGTTCTTC
TRBJ1-4,TRBD1,few,TRBV6-5,CASSSGQGNEKLFF,TGTGCCAGCAGTTCTGGACAGGGTAATGAAAAACTGTTTTTT